The 15 T cell receptor beta chains presented below share a single source sample, sequenced in a study of blood T cells in healthy people across ages (dated by TCRdb to about 2015). The library was prepared using 5' RACE. The sequencing machine was an Illumina HiSeq 2500. A second roughly 6 to 12 cycle PCR used a sample-barcoded 5' primer and a J-beta primer mix. TCRdb cleaned the public reads at Q25 with fastp, built clones with MiXCR and kept in-frame beta chains. Rows with a matching CDR3 protein are joined into one entry that keeps the most common DNA and genes. Present in this sample are about 780,000 distinct CDR3 sequences, around half of which were seen just once. 15% to 20% of the sample lies in the top ten. The sample consisted of blood. All receptors come from a man older than 75 in good health.

The chain couples TRBV5-1 to TRBJ1-2; 7 bases align to TRBD1. The V and J ends lost 4 bases and 4 bases, in that order; junction bases with no gene match: 7. CDR3 length: 14 amino acids. Germline-derived CDR1 and CDR2 are SGHRS and YFSETQ. In nucleotides, the CDR3 is TGCGCCAGCAGCGCCCAACAGGGGAGCTATGGCTACACCTTC. Protein product: CASSAQQGSYGYTF.

The V call is TRBV6-2 or TRBV6-3, the J call TRBJ2-3; 10 bases map to TRBD2. With V trimmed by 6 bases and J by 4 bases, 7 bases remained unmatched. The CDR3 loop spans 15 amino acids. The germline CDR1 and CDR2 sequences are MNHEY and SVGEGT. The CDR3 sequence: CASRPSGSYSDTQYF. CDR3 nucleotides: TGTGCCAGCAGACCTAGCGGGAGTTACTCAGATACGCAGTATTTT.

This clonotype was seen a few times. The V call is TRBV2, the J call TRBJ2-5, with 7 bases identical to TRBD2. This CDR3 is built from 13 residues. Germline V gene sequence: CDR1 SNHLY, CDR2 FYNNEI. The ends lost 8 bases at V and 0 bases at J; junction bases unmatched: 3. CDR3 amino acids: CASASGYQETQYF. CDR3 coding DNA: TGTGCCAGCGCTAGCGGATACCAAGAGACCCAGTACTTC.

V usage is TRBV10-3 and J usage is TRBJ2-1; weak D call: TRBD1 (6 bases). Per germline, CDR1 ENHRY and CDR2 SYGVKD. V was cut by 10 bases and J by 0 bases, with 16 bases left in between. CDR3 length: 15 amino acids. The CDR3 region is CATDATGSSYNEQFF. In DNA, the CDR3 is TGTGCCACGGACGCTACAGGGAGCTCCTACAATGAGCAGTTCTTC.

In this sample, this clonotype turned up a few times. The J gene is TRBJ2-1, the V gene TRBV7-3, with D uncertain. In germline, CDR1 is SGHTA, CDR2 FQGTGA. Between the trimmed V and J ends, which lost 1 base and 4 bases, there was a span of 17 bases. The CDR3 covers 17 residues. CDR3 nucleotides: TGTGCCAGCAGCTTAAACCCCGGGCTCACCATGTACAATGAGCAGTTCTTC. Protein sequence: CASSLNPGLTMYNEQFF.

The count of this clonotype is one. V usage is TRBV27 and J usage is TRBJ1-1; D not resolved. V was pared by 5 bases and J by 0 bases, with 7 bases between. There are 13 residues in the CDR3. Per germline, CDR1 MNHEY and CDR2 SMNVEV (reference sequence). In DNA form, the CDR3 reads TGTGCCAGCAGTGACATCATGAACACTGAAGCTTTCTTT. It is translated as CASSDIMNTEAFF.

Comment on this clonotype: A read error may account for a junction end that differs from germline. This chain uses TRBV30 with TRBJ1-1, with no clear D. The CDR3 sequence is 15 residues long. Germline values: CDR1 GTSNPN, CDR2 SVGIG (reference sequence). In DNA, the CDR3 is TGTACCTGGAGTGTAAGTGGTTCGGGGAACACTGAAGCTTTCTTT. Its translation is CTWSVSGSGNTEAFF.

The chain is built from TRBV19 and TRBJ2-1; D perhaps matches TRBD1 (5 bases). The CDR3 covers 13 residues. The germline gives CDR1 LNHDA, CDR2 SQIVND (reference sequence). The V gene lost 6 bases and the J gene lost 6 bases, with 12 bases spanning the gap. The CDR3 region has the DNA TGTGCCAGTAGCCCAACCCAGGGCAATGAGCAGTTCTTC. The encoded protein is CASSPTQGNEQFF.

The chain links TRBV11-2 to TRBJ2-5; 7 positions match TRBD2. The CDR3 length is 13 residues. V lost 3 bases and J lost 13; bases outside the gene matches: 11. Germline V gives CDR1 SGHAT, CDR2 FQNNGV. CDR3 in amino acids: CASSLGLLNKRYF. The CDR3 bases are TGTGCCAGCAGCTTGGGACTACTCAATAAGCGGTACTTC.

This sequence joins TRBV12-3 or TRBV12-4 and TRBJ2-1, with D tentatively TRBD2 (6 bases). The CDR3 loop spans 15 amino acids. V was pared by 3 bases and J by 7 bases, with 16 bases between. The CDR3 here is CASSFLAMGGNEQFF. The CDR3 DNA reads TGTGCCAGCAGTTTTCTGGCGATGGGGGGAAATGAGCAGTTCTTC.

This clonotype was counted many times. The chain recombines TRBV5-1 with TRBJ1-5; TRBD1 matches at 9 bases. CDR3 length: 15 residues. Germline CDR1 and CDR2: SGHRS and YFSETQ. Unmatched junction bases numbered 1, after V lost 0 bases and J lost 3 bases. CDR3 sequence: CASSLGQGDNQPQHF. CDR3 nucleotide sequence: TGCGCCAGCAGCTTGGGACAGGGGGACAATCAGCCCCAGCATTTT.

Comments on this clonotype: One junction end disagrees with the germline gene, perhaps due to a read error. The V call is TRBV27, the J call TRBJ2-7; 8 nucleotides agree with TRBD1. Germline V gene sequence: CDR1 MNHEY, CDR2 SMNVEV (reference sequence). The CDR3 runs to 14 residues. CDR3 residues: CAGSSDRGSSEQYF. The CDR3 nucleotides read TGTGCCGGCAGTTCTGACAGGGGCTCATCCGAGCAGTACTTC.

The rearrangement joins TRBV28 to TRBJ2-1; no firm D call. Deletions cut 2 bases from V and 3 bases from J, with 8 bases between. The CDR3 contains 14 residues. Germline lookup yields CDR1 MDHEN and CDR2 SYDVKM. The CDR3 region has the DNA TGTGCCAGCAGTTTAGACAAGGGCTACAATGAGCAGTTCTTC. Protein sequence: CASSLDKGYNEQFF.

V usage is TRBV15 and J usage is TRBJ2-7; 7 bases map to TRBD2. Per germline, CDR1 LNHNV and CDR2 YYDKDF (reference sequence). J was trimmed by 6 bases and V by 1 base; bases with no gene match: 0. The CDR3 is 12 residues long. CDR3 bases: TGTGCCACCAGCAGAGCTAGCGGCGAGCAGTACTTC. It specifies CATSRASGEQYF.

In its sample, this clonotype was seen once. The chain couples TRBV7-8 to TRBJ2-4, with a weak D call TRBD2 (6 bases). TRBJ2-7 matches the DNA end more closely, so the J call is doubtful. Looked up from germline, CDR1 is SGHVS and CDR2 is FQNEAQ. The CDR3 loop spans 15 amino acids. The CDR3 loop reads CASSLGIGTQYEQYF. CDR3 nucleotide sequence: TGTGCCAGCAGCTTAGGGATAGGGACTCAATACGAGCAGTACTTC.